A single T cell receptor (beta chain) is shown here with its context. As yet, its antigen is unknown. The data were obtained in a study of cytomegalovirus exposure and HLA in healthy donors. Study at large: Approximately 81% of 300 to 450 genotyped donors fell in the Caucasian-associated ancestry cluster. Study results and limitations: CMV serostatus stood as the only immune exposure information on hand. Under in vitro conditions, a few CMV-associated chains were confirmed as specific for CMV antigens. Reports credit the classifier with highly specific, highly sensitive diagnosis of cytomegalovirus status.

The study ran its PCR with 60 Vbeta and 13 Jbeta primers. Produced via immunoSEQ multiplex PCR; TCRdb's table is partial and in-frame only. Counted here are 150,000 to 200,000 clones, approximately 88% occurring once; the ten biggest clones make up 1.2%. This receptor was identified in a boy aged 2 to 9 in good health and CMV-seronegative. The specimen sequenced was PBMCs.

CDR3 amino acids: CASSKKRLADTDTQYF. CDR3 nucleotides: TGTGCCAGCAGCAAGAAAAGACTAGCGGACACAGATACGCAGTATTTT. The rearrangement uses TRBV9 and TRBJ2-3; 9 bases are a match to TRBD2. CDR3 length: 16 amino acids. Losses at the gene ends were 4 bases for V and 2 bases for J; bases not matched to a gene: 8. CDR1 and CDR2 from the germline V gene are SGDLS and YYNGEE.